This T cell receptor beta chain was observed in a study of identical twins' blood T cells. A previously described protocol, modified, built RNA-based TCR cDNA libraries. MiXCR, run by TCRdb on the 5' RACE reads, gives a single entry per CDR3 protein. In the table there are 350,000 to 450,000 distinct CDR3 sequences, around 30% of which are singletons. The CDR3 sequence is 18 residues long. Per the germline V gene, CDR1 is SGDLS and CDR2 is YYNGEE. Trimming removed 4 bases from V and 4 bases from J; junction bases left unmatched: 9. Only a few counts were recorded for this clonotype. The sample comprised PBMCs. V gene TRBV9 combines with J gene TRBJ2-3; TRBD2 agrees at 16 bases. The receptor's source is a woman aged 18-49 years in good health. CDR3 amino acids: CASSSQLGLAGGPDTQYF. CDR3 sequence (DNA): TGTGCCAGCAGCTCCCAACTGGGACTAGCGGGAGGGCCAGATACGCAGTATTTT. The variable domain in full, with the rest retrieved from reference TRBV9 and TRBJ2-3, is DSGVTQTPKHLITATGQRVTLRCSPRSGDLSVYWYQQSLDQGLQFLIQYYNGEERAKGNILERFSAQQFPDLHSELNLSSLELGDSALYFCASSSQLGLAGGPDTQYFGPGTRLTVL.